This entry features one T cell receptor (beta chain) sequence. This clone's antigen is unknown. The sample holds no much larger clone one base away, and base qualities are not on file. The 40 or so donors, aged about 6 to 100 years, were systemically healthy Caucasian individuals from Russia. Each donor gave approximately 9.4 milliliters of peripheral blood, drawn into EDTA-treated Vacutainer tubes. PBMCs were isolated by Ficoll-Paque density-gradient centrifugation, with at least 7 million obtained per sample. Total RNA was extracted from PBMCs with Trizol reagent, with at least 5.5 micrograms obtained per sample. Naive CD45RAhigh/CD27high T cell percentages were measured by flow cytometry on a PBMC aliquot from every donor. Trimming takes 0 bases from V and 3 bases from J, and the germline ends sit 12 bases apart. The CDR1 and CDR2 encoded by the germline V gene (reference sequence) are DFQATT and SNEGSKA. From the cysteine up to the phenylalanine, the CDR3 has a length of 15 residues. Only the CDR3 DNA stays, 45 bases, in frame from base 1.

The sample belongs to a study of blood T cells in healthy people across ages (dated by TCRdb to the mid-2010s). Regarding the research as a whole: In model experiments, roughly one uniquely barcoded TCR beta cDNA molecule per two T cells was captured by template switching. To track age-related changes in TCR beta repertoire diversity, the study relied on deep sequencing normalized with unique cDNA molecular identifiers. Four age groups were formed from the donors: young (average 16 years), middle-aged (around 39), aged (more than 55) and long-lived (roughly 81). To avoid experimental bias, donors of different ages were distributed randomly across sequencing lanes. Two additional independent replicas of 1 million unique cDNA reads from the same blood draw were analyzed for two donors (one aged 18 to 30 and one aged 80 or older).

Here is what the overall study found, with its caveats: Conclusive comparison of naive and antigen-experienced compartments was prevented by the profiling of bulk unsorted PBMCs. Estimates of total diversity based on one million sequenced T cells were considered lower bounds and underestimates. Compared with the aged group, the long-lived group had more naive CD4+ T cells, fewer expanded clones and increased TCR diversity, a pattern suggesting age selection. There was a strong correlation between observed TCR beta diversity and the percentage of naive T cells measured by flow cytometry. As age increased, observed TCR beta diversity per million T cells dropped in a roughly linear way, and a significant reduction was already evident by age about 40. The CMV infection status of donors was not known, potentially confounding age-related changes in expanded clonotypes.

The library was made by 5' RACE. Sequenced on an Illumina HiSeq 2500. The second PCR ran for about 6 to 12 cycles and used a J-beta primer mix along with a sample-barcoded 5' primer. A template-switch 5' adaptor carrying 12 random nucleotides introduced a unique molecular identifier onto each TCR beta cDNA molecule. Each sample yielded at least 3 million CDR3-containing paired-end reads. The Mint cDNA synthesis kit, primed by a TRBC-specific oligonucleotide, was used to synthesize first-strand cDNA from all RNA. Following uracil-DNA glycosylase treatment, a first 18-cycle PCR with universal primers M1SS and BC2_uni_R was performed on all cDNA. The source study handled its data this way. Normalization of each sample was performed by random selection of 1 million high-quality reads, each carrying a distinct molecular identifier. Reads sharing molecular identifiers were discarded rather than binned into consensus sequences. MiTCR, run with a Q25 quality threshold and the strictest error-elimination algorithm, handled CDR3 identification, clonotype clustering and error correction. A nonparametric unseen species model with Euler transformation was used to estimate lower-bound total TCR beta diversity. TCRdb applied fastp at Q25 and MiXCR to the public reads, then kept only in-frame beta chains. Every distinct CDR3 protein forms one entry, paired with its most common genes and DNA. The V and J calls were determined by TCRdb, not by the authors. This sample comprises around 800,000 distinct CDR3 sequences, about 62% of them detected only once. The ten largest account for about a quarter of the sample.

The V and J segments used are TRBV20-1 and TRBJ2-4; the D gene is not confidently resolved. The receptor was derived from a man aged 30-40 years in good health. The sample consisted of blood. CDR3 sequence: CSARDPYEVKNIQYF. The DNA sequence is TGCAGTGCTAGAGATCCGTACGAGGTCAAAAACATTCAGTACTTC.